Below, 15 T cell receptor beta chains from the same sample are listed, as sequenced in a study of T cells after yellow fever vaccination. TCRdb processed the 5' RACE reads anew with MiXCR; each CDR3 protein has one entry. The sample records over 130,000 distinct CDR3 sequences, 7.7% being singletons. The specimen comprised CD4+ T cells sorted from PBMCs, sampled 5 days after the yellow fever booster vaccination. Receptors were obtained from a man aged 25 to 40 who received the YFV17D yellow fever vaccine.

At least ten counts were recorded for this clonotype. The chain combines TRBV3-1 with TRBJ2-4; D might be TRBD1 or TRBD2, each matching 5 bases. Per the germline V gene, CDR1 is LGHDT and CDR2 is YNNKEL (reference sequence). The CDR3 totals 13 residues. Trimming cost V 3 bases and J 7 bases, with 10 bases left between them. CDR3 in amino acids: CASSQNRDNIQYF. The CDR3 DNA sequence: TGTGCCAGCAGCCAGAACCGGGACAACATTCAGTACTTC.

This clonotype showed up just a few times. The junction does not match germline at one end; this may be a read error. The V gene is TRBV20-1, the J gene TRBJ1-4; 8 bases fit TRBD1. Germline loops: CDR1 DFQATT, CDR2 SNEGSKA (reference sequence). CDR3 length: 16 amino acids. CDR3 loop: CCALSQGASANEKLFF. In DNA form, the CDR3 reads TGCTGTGCCCTGTCCCAGGGGGCGTCGGCTAATGAAAAACTGTTTTTT.

This clonotype was seen many times. The rearrangement links TRBV6-1 to TRBJ1-1, with D unresolved. The CDR3 has 13 residues. CDR1 is MNHNS and CDR2 is SASEGT in the germline V gene. The V end lost 6 bases, the J end lost 1 base, and 9 bases lay between the germline ends. In nucleotides, the CDR3 is TGTGCCAGCAGCGGACGGGGGAACACTGAAGCTTTCTTT. This gives the protein CASSGRGNTEAFF.

This clonotype was counted many times. CDR3 in amino acids: CASSQETGGRTGELFF. The CDR3 bases are TGTGCCAGCAGCCAAGAGACAGGGGGCCGCACCGGGGAGCTGTTTTTT. This rearrangement joins TRBV3-1 to TRBJ2-2; 10 nucleotides line up with TRBD1. There are 16 residues in the CDR3. Germline V gene data show CDR1 as LGHDT and CDR2 as YNNKEL (reference sequence). J lost 4 bases, V lost 0 bases, and 2 bases had no gene match.

This clonotype showed up many times. The chain combines TRBV3-1 with TRBJ2-1, with a possible D match to TRBD2 (6 bases). Germline values: CDR1 LGHDT, CDR2 YNNKEL (reference sequence). CDR3 size: 11 residues. V was pared by 10 bases and J by 7 bases, with 11 bases between. This CDR3 reads CATSGVNEQFF. DNA of the CDR3: TGTGCCACCTCGGGGGTAAATGAGCAGTTCTTC.

The chain uses TRBV10-1 and TRBJ2-3; D remains ambiguous. Per germline, CDR1 WNHNN and CDR2 SYGVQD (reference sequence). The CDR3 is 15 residues long. Trimming removed 0 bases from V and 2 bases from J, with 9 bases in between. In DNA form, the CDR3 reads TGCGCCAGCAGTGAGTCGATCGGGTTCACAGATACGCAGTATTTT. Translation: CASSESIGFTDTQYF.

The J gene is TRBJ2-5, the V gene TRBV29-1, with a possible D match to TRBD2 (6 bases). Germline V gives CDR1 SQVTM, CDR2 ANQGSEA. V lost 3 bases and J lost 0, with 14 bases in between. The CDR3 consists of 15 residues. In DNA, the CDR3 is TGCAGCGTTGACGGGGAGGTCCCTTACCAAGAGACCCAGTACTTC. It translates to CSVDGEVPYQETQYF. The entire variable domain, with the rest obtained from reference TRBV29-1 and TRBJ2-5, is as follows: SAVISQKPSRDICQRGTSLTIQCQVDSQVTMMFWYRQQPGQSLTLIATANQGSEATYESGFVIDKFPISRPNLTFSTLTVSNMSPEDSSIYLCSVDGEVPYQETQYFGPGTRLLVL.

This clonotype was picked up many times. The rearrangement uses TRBV12-3 or TRBV12-4 and TRBJ2-5; TRBD2 matches at 11 bases. J gave up 5 bases and V 8 bases, and 10 bases lay outside the gene matches. CDR3 length: 15 amino acids. DNA of the CDR3: TGTGCCAGCGCCGGGGTAGCGGGAGGGTTGGAGACCCAGTACTTC. Its translation is CASAGVAGGLETQYF.

This clonotype was seen many times. The genes are TRBV28 and TRBJ2-7; 9 bases match TRBD1. The V and J ends lost 2 bases and 3 bases, in that order; junction bases with no gene match: 5. Germline lookup yields CDR1 MDHEN and CDR2 SYDVKM. This CDR3 spans 15 amino acids. This CDR3 is CASSLPGTGIYEQYF. In DNA, the CDR3 is TGTGCCAGCAGTTTACCCGGGACAGGGATCTACGAGCAGTACTTC.

This clonotype appeared many times. The CDR3, as DNA: TGCAGCGTTATTAGTAGTTCCGAGCAGTACTTC. As protein: CSVISSSEQYF. The chain joins TRBV29-1 to TRBJ2-7, with unresolved D. The germline V and J ends were trimmed by 5 bases and 6 bases, with 11 bases remaining between them. CDR3 length: 11 residues. Germline CDR1 SQVTM, CDR2 ANQGSEA.

This clonotype has only a few counts. V is TRBV7-9 and J is TRBJ2-5, with 7 bases that match TRBD2. The germline V gene has CDR1 SEHNR and CDR2 FQNEAQ (reference sequence). V was pared by 5 bases and J by 2 bases, with 11 bases of the junction left unmatched. The CDR3 has 16 residues. In DNA form, the CDR3 reads TGTGCCAGCAGCGCCGGAGCTCTAGCGGAACAAGAGACCCAGTACTTC. Translated: CASSAGALAEQETQYF.

This clonotype occurred a few times. The V and J genes are TRBV3-1 and TRBJ2-7; D might be TRBD2 (5 bases). The CDR3 spans 15 residues. In germline, CDR1 is LGHDT, CDR2 YNNKEL (reference sequence). Trimming stripped 1 base from V and 8 bases from J, with 18 bases between. CDR3 nucleotides: TGTGCCAGCAGCCAAGCCGGCGGGTATTTGGTGAAGCAGTACTTC. Amino acids: CASSQAGGYLVKQYF.

The V and J genes are TRBV11-2 and TRBJ2-3, with 8 bases fitting TRBD2. Trimming took 0 bases from V and 5 from J; bases not matched to a gene: 10. CDR1 is SGHAT, CDR2 FQNNGV, per germline. The CDR3 has 17 residues. CDR3: CASSLDPFREGRDTQYF. CDR3 nucleotide sequence: TGTGCCAGCAGCTTAGATCCCTTCCGGGAGGGCCGAGATACGCAGTATTTT.

This clonotype was recorded many times. This chain links TRBV12-3 or TRBV12-4 with TRBJ2-7, with 9 nucleotides matching TRBD2. The ends lost 5 bases at V and 5 bases at J; junction bases unmatched: 10. CDR3 length equals 15 residues. CDR3 sequence reads: CASSPLLAGVNEQYF. CDR3 sequence (DNA): TGTGCCAGCAGTCCCCTGTTAGCGGGAGTTAACGAGCAGTACTTC.

Turning to this clonotype: A much larger clone sits a single nucleotide away, making a read error possible. The chain uses TRBV28 and TRBJ2-3, with D perhaps being TRBD1 or TRBD2 (6 bases each). V lost 3 bases and J 2 bases, leaving 12 bases between the germline ends. The CDR3 has 15 amino acids. Germline loops: CDR1 MDHEN, CDR2 SYDVKM. The CDR3 protein is CASSLRGDFTDTQYF. The CDR3 nucleotides are TGTGCCAGCAGTTTGAGGGGGGACTTCACAGATACGCAGTATTTT.